These 17 T cell receptor beta chains originate from one sample sequenced in a study of Graves' ophthalmopathy and Graves' hyperthyroidism. Scientists amplified the TCR beta CDR3 regions from RNA transcripts. RT-PCR with HTBI primers came first, then second-round multiplex PCR. TCRdb re-analysed the multiplex PCR reads in MiXCR, keeping a single row per CDR3 protein. The table includes roughly 400,000 distinct CDR3 sequences, around 18% detected once. The source material was peripheral blood. The receptor set was obtained from a woman under 30 with Graves' ophthalmopathy.

In regard to this clonotype: One end of the junction varies from germline; a read error may be responsible. V gene TRBV11-2 combines with J gene TRBJ2-5, with D perhaps being TRBD1 or TRBD2 (5 bases each). Germline CDR1 is SGHAT and CDR2 is FQNNGV. The CDR3 sequence is 14 residues long. The CDR3 sequence is CASSRGTWGETQHF. The CDR3 DNA sequence: TGTGCCAGCAGCCGAGGGACCTGGGGAGAGACCCAGCACTTC.

The chain employs TRBV12-3 or TRBV12-4 and TRBJ1-3; D is possibly TRBD1 (6 bases). V was pared by 4 bases and J by 0 bases, with 10 bases between. The CDR3 loop spans 15 amino acids. The CDR3 reads CASSSGQHSGNTIYF. CDR3 DNA sequence: TGTGCCAGCAGTTCAGGACAGCACTCTGGAAACACCATATATTTT.

This clonotype was seen at least ten times. The chain is built from TRBV29-1 and TRBJ2-7; D may be TRBD1 or TRBD2 (5 bases each). Trimming cost V 2 bases and J 4 bases, with 12 bases left between them. The CDR3 length is 13 residues. CDR1 and CDR2 (germline): SQVTM, ANQGSEA. In nucleotides, the CDR3 is TGCAGCGTTGAACTGGCAGGGAGATACGAGCAGTACTTC. Residues: CSVELAGRYEQYF.

The chain joins TRBV28 to TRBJ2-6, with a weak D call TRBD2 (6 bases). The CDR3 spans 16 residues. CDR1 and CDR2 (germline): MDHEN, SYDVKM. Trimming cost V 4 bases and J 1 base, with 11 bases left between them. The CDR3 is CASSSQEGSGANVLTF. CDR3 bases: TGTGCCAGCAGTTCCCAGGAGGGGTCTGGGGCCAACGTCCTGACTTTC.

This clonotype was counted ten times or more. This chain links TRBV6-2 or TRBV6-3 with TRBJ1-2; D ambiguous. The CDR3 extends over 17 amino acids. Germline V gene data show CDR1 as MNHEY and CDR2 as SVGEGT. V lost 0 bases and J 7 bases, leaving 21 bases between the germline ends. In DNA form, the CDR3 reads TGTGCCAGCAGTTACTCCTTTCGGCAGCCAACCGGCTTTGGCTACACCTTC. Protein product: CASSYSFRQPTGFGYTF.

Many counts were recorded for this clonotype. The chain recombines TRBV6-5 with TRBJ1-1; D is ambiguous. CDR1 and CDR2 from the germline V gene are MNHEY and SVGAGI. This CDR3 spans 12 amino acids. V lost 7 bases, J lost 1 base, and 7 bases lay in between. The CDR3 reads CASIRPNTEAFF. The DNA of the CDR3 is TGTGCCAGCATCCGGCCGAACACTGAAGCTTTCTTT.

The table lists this clonotype with many counts. CDR3 nucleotides: TGCAGTGCTAGCCGTGAAGGGTCCCGAACATTCGGCAATCAGCCCCAGCATTTT. Translating gives CSASREGSRTFGNQPQHF. The chain carries TRBV20-1 and TRBJ1-5, with D uncertain. Trimming removed 3 bases at V and 2 bases at J, with 23 bases between. CDR3 size: 18 residues. Germline CDR1 reads DFQATT; CDR2 reads SNEGSKA (reference sequence).

The V call is TRBV18, the J call TRBJ1-5; maybe TRBD1 (6 bases). V lost 6 bases and J 4 bases, leaving 16 bases between the germline ends. The CDR3 extends over 15 amino acids. Germline V gene lookup returns CDR1 KGHSH and CDR2 LQKENI. CDR3 region: CASSKLTGRNQPQHF. DNA for the CDR3: TGTGCCAGCTCCAAACTAACAGGGCGGAATCAGCCCCAGCATTTT.

This clonotype has at least ten counts. This chain joins TRBV9 and TRBJ1-6, with D possibly being TRBD1 (6 bases). Germline CDR1 SGDLS, CDR2 YYNGEE. The CDR3 length is 15 residues. Trimming left V 0 bases short and J 10 bases short, with 14 bases between. CDR3 nucleotide sequence: TGTGCCAGCAGCGTAGAGAAAGGGGGGGGCTCACCCCTCCACTTT. This gives the protein CASSVEKGGGSPLHF.

This clonotype was observed many times. This chain links TRBV2 with TRBJ2-7; 10 bases are a match to TRBD1. The J segment lost 3 bases and the V segment lost 0 bases, leaving 8 bases of the junction unmatched. The germline V gene has CDR1 SNHLY and CDR2 FYNNEI. The CDR3 has 17 amino acids. The CDR3 protein is CASSEALLRTGGYEQYF. In DNA form, the CDR3 reads TGTGCCAGCAGTGAAGCGCTTCTTAGGACAGGGGGCTACGAGCAGTACTTC.

In this sample, this clonotype turned up many times. The chain has TRBV28 and TRBJ2-7, with TRBD1 identical over 7 bases. Per germline, CDR1 MDHEN and CDR2 SYDVKM. J gave up 1 base and V 6 bases, and 3 bases lay outside the gene matches. CDR3 length: 13 amino acids. CDR3 DNA: TGTGCCAGCAGGAGGGGGCAATCCTACGAGCAGTACTTC. Translating it yields CASRRGQSYEQYF.

This clonotype was counted many times. The V and J genes are TRBV7-2 and TRBJ1-2, with D possibly being TRBD1 (6 bases). The V and J ends lost 5 bases and 5 bases respectively, with 18 bases between them. There are 15 residues in the CDR3. Germline lookup yields CDR1 SGHTA and CDR2 FQGNSA. CDR3: CASSAQGDYLYGYTF. In nucleotides, the CDR3 is TGTGCCAGCAGCGCACAGGGAGACTATCTATATGGCTACACCTTC.

The chain links TRBV7-2 to TRBJ2-7; D is undetermined. V shed 5 bases and J shed 4 bases, with 6 bases lying between them. This CDR3 spans 11 amino acids. Germline V gene sequence: CDR1 SGHTA, CDR2 FQGNSA. This CDR3 is CASSVMYEQYF. The CDR3 nucleotides read TGTGCCAGCAGCGTTATGTACGAGCAGTACTTC.

This clonotype was seen at least ten times. J is TRBJ2-7 and V is TRBV18; D may be TRBD2 (6 bases). CDR3 length equals 16 residues. Trimming took 0 bases from V and 3 from J, leaving 15 bases between them. Germline V CDR1 and CDR2: KGHSH, LQKENI. The DNA of the CDR3 is TGTGCCAGCTCACCACCCACCGGGGGAACCTTCTACGAGCAGTACTTC. It codes for CASSPPTGGTFYEQYF.

A few counts support this clonotype. The V and J genes are TRBV5-1 and TRBJ2-1, with TRBD2 identical over 10 bases. The V segment lost 5 bases and the J segment 6 bases; nucleotides outside the gene matches: 11. Germline V lookup: CDR1 SGHRS, CDR2 YFSETQ. CDR3 length equals 16 residues. The CDR3 loop reads CASRETSGPPRNEQFF. CDR3 DNA sequence: TGCGCCAGCAGGGAGACTAGCGGGCCGCCTCGCAATGAGCAGTTCTTC.

This sequence joins TRBV12-5 and TRBJ1-1, with 7 bases lining up with TRBD1. V shed 4 bases, J shed 7 bases, and the junction held 15 bases outside the gene matches. Germline V gives CDR1 LGHNT, CDR2 FRNRAP. The CDR3 runs 16 residues. For the CDR3, the DNA is TGTGCTAGTGGTTCCAGGACAGGACTCGCGCAACTTGAAGCTTTCTTT. Its protein is CASGSRTGLAQLEAFF.

This clonotype came up many times. CDR3 sequence (DNA): TGTGCCAGCAGTGCAACCTCCTCTGGAAACACCATATATTTT. Protein sequence: CASSATSSGNTIYF. The chain combines TRBV2 with TRBJ1-3; D is undetermined. Germline CDR1 reads SNHLY; CDR2 reads FYNNEI. The length of the CDR3 is 14 residues. Between the trimmed V and J ends, which lost 4 bases and 0 bases, there was a span of 7 bases.